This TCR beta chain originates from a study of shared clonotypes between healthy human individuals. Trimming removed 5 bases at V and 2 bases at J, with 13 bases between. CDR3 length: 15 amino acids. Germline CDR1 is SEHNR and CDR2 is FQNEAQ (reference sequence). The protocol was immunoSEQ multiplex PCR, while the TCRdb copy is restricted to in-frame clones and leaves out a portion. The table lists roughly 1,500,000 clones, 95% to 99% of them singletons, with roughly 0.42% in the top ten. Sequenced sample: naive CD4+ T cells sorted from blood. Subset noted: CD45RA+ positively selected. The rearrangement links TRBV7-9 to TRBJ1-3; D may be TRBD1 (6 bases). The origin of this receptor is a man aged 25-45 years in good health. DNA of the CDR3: TGTGCCAGCAGCGCGCCTCGACAGGCTGGAAACACCATATATTTT. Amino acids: CASSAPRQAGNTIYF.